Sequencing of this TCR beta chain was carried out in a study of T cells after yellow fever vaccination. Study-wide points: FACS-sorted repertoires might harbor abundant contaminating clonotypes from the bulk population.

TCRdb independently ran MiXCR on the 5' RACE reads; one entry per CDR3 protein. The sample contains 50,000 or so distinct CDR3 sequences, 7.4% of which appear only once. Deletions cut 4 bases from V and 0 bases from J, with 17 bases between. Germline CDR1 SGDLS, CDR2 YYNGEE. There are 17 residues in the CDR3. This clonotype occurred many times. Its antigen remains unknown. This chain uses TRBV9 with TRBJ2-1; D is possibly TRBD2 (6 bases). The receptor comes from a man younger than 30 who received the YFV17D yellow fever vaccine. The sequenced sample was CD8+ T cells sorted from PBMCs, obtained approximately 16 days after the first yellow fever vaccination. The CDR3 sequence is CASSTLGLKSSYNEQFF. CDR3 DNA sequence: TGTGCCAGCAGCACTCTAGGACTAAAGAGCTCCTACAATGAGCAGTTCTTC.